The 25 T cell receptor beta chains below all came from one sample that was sequenced in a study of response to subunit inactivated influenza vaccine. TCRdb reprocessed the RT-PCR reads via MiXCR and lists one record per CDR3 protein. The sample lists around 530,000 distinct CDR3 sequences, approximately 12% seen once, with about 10% in the top ten. The sample in question was PBMCs from blood, obtained on the day of vaccination. Source of these receptors: a middle-aged man who received an inactivated influenza vaccine.

The rearrangement links TRBV20-1 to TRBJ2-3, with D perhaps assigned TRBD1 or TRBD2 (6 bases each). Trimming removed 8 bases at V and 4 bases at J, with 13 bases between. Per germline, CDR1 DFQATT and CDR2 SNEGSKA (reference sequence). There are 12 residues in the CDR3. CDR3: CSLNRGPDTQYF. DNA of the CDR3: TGCAGTTTGAATCGGGGGCCAGATACGCAGTATTTT.

V gene TRBV3-1 combines with J gene TRBJ2-5; D is possibly TRBD2 (5 bases). The germline V gene encodes CDR1 LGHDT and CDR2 YNNKEL (reference sequence). The CDR3 has 16 amino acids. Deletions cut 0 bases from V and 7 bases from J, with 18 bases between. The CDR3 nucleotides are TGTGCCAGCAGCCAAGATTCGCGGGCCCCATCGGGGACCCAGTACTTC. Encoded protein: CASSQDSRAPSGTQYF.

The CDR3 reads CASSQDRTDNEQFF. The CDR3 bases are TGTGCCAGCAGCCAAGACAGGACAGACAATGAGCAGTTCTTC. The rearrangement joins TRBV7-2 to TRBJ2-1; D perhaps matches TRBD1 (6 bases). Germline CDR1 and CDR2: SGHTA and FQGNSA. The length of the CDR3 is 14 residues. Trimming took 5 bases from V and 5 from J, leaving 13 bases between them.

This clonotype was found a few times. CDR3 in amino acids: CASSIRGIAEQYF. The CDR3 DNA reads as TGTGCCAGCAGTATACGGGGAATCGCCGAGCAGTACTTC. This rearrangement joins TRBV16 to TRBJ2-7; perhaps TRBD2 as D (5 bases). This CDR3 has 13 amino acids. Trimming removed 6 bases from V and 6 bases from J, with 15 bases in between. In germline, CDR1 is KGHSY, CDR2 FQNENV.

This clonotype was detected a few times. This chain connects TRBV7-2 to TRBJ2-2; 12 bases agree with TRBD2. The V and J ends lost 4 bases and 6 bases, in that order; junction bases with no gene match: 6. Per germline, CDR1 SGHTA and CDR2 FQGNSA. This CDR3 contains 16 residues. CDR3 region: CASSSFPSGRAGELFF. CDR3 DNA: TGTGCCAGCAGCTCCTTCCCTAGCGGGAGGGCCGGGGAGCTGTTTTTT.

The rearrangement links TRBV3-1 to TRBJ2-7; 10 positions match TRBD1. CDR1 and CDR2 from the germline V gene are LGHDT and YNNKEL (reference sequence). The CDR3 is 17 amino acids. V lost 1 base, J lost 3 bases, and 9 bases stayed unmatched. In DNA, the CDR3 is TGTGCCAGCAGCCAAGTGTTCGGGACAGGGGATCGCTACGAGCAGTACTTC. This translates into CASSQVFGTGDRYEQYF.

The rearrangement links TRBV28 to TRBJ1-2; 7 bases map to TRBD1. The CDR3 is 16 residues long. Germline V lookup: CDR1 MDHEN, CDR2 SYDVKM. Trimming at V came to 1 base and at J to 4 bases, leaving 9 bases not matched to a gene. CDR3 residues: CASSLYEVTGVYGYTF. The DNA for the CDR3 is TGTGCCAGCAGTTTATACGAAGTAACAGGGGTCTATGGCTACACCTTC.

This clonotype has just a few counts. CDR3 sequence: CSVNRGQRETQYF. CDR3 in DNA: TGCAGCGTGAACAGGGGGCAGCGGGAGACCCAGTACTTC. The chain joins TRBV29-1 to TRBJ2-5; 9 positions match TRBD1. CDR1 and CDR2 (germline): SQVTM, ANQGSEA. The CDR3 loop spans 13 amino acids. After removal of 6 bases from V and 5 bases from J, the junction contained 7 bases not matched to a gene.

A few counts support this clonotype. The chain combines TRBV6-5 with TRBJ1-1; no firm D call. Trimming shortened V by 4 bases and J by 4 bases, and 10 bases separated the two germline ends. This CDR3 comprises 13 residues. CDR1 is MNHEY, CDR2 SVGAGI, per germline. The CDR3 bases are TGTGCCAGCAGTTCCGCCGCTGGCACTGAAGCTTTCTTT. Amino acids: CASSSAAGTEAFF.

This clonotype has more than one count but fewer than ten. V usage is TRBV29-1 and J usage is TRBJ1-1; possibly TRBD1 for D (5 bases). Germline assignment: CDR1 SQVTM and CDR2 ANQGSEA. This CDR3 comprises 10 residues. Trimming took 4 bases from V and 8 from J, leaving 8 bases between them. DNA of the CDR3: TGCAGCGTTGCGGCAGGGGAAGCTTTCTTT. This codes for CSVAAGEAFF.

The gene calls are TRBV20-1 and TRBJ2-3; D uncertain. This CDR3 spans 10 amino acids. From germline, CDR1 is DFQATT and CDR2 SNEGSKA (reference sequence). With 5 bases removed from V and 6 bases from J, the gap between germline ends came to 6 bases. The CDR3: CSAQADTQYF. Written as DNA, the CDR3 is TGCAGTGCTCAAGCGGATACGCAGTATTTT.

This clonotype was found a few times. This sequence joins TRBV3-1 and TRBJ2-1; the match to TRBD2 covers 11 bases. The CDR3 runs to 18 residues. J lost 3 bases, V lost 1 base, and 8 bases had no gene match. Germline V gives CDR1 LGHDT, CDR2 YNNKEL (reference sequence). The CDR3 reads CASSQGVSGRAYYNEQFF. In DNA form, the CDR3 reads TGTGCCAGCAGCCAAGGAGTTAGCGGGAGGGCCTACTACAATGAGCAGTTCTTC.

This clonotype was seen a few times. V is TRBV29-1 and J is TRBJ2-1; D may be TRBD1 (5 bases). Germline lookup yields CDR1 SQVTM and CDR2 ANQGSEA. This CDR3 contains 11 residues. The V gene lost 5 bases and the J gene lost 8 bases, with 10 bases spanning the gap. The CDR3 coding sequence is TGCAGCGTTCCCAGGGCATATGAGCAGTTCTTC. Translating gives CSVPRAYEQFF.

The rearrangement joins TRBV15 to TRBJ2-5; weak D call: TRBD2 (6 bases). CDR1 is LNHNV, CDR2 YYDKDF, per germline (reference sequence). The CDR3 is made up of 15 amino acids. V was cut by 0 bases and J by 5 bases, with 13 bases left in between. Here the CDR3 reads CATSRDGGAGETQYF. The CDR3 DNA reads as TGTGCCACCAGCAGAGATGGAGGGGCCGGGGAGACCCAGTACTTC.

The sample holds a few counts of this clonotype. This chain links TRBV4-1 with TRBJ1-5; TRBD1 might be the D (6 bases). CDR1 is MGHRA and CDR2 is YSYEKL in the germline V gene. V was trimmed by 0 bases and J by 0 bases, leaving 9 bases between them. The CDR3 runs 16 residues. The DNA of the CDR3 is TGCGCCAGCAGCCAAGAGGAACAGGGTAGCAATCAGCCCCAGCATTTT. This sequence encodes CASSQEEQGSNQPQHF.

This clonotype occurred a few times. V is TRBV5-1 and J is TRBJ2-4, with D perhaps being TRBD1 or TRBD2 (6 bases each). Trimming left V 1 base short and J 6 bases short, with 11 bases between. Germline V gene lookup returns CDR1 SGHRS and CDR2 YFSETQ. The CDR3 has 14 residues. CDR3 DNA sequence: TGCGCCAGCAGCTTGCCCGGGGGCCCAAACATTCAGTACTTC. It translates to CASSLPGGPNIQYF.

This clonotype has ten or more counts. CDR3 nucleotide sequence: TGCGCCAGCAGCCAAGGGGGACACGGCTACGAGCAGTACTTC. Translation: CASSQGGHGYEQYF. J is TRBJ2-7 and V is TRBV4-3; tentatively, D is TRBD1 (6 bases). With 1 base removed from V and 3 bases from J, the gap between germline ends came to 10 bases. The CDR3 spans 14 residues. Germline CDR1 reads LGHNA; CDR2 reads YSLEER.

This chain links TRBV6-2 or TRBV6-3 with TRBJ2-7; D perhaps matches TRBD1 (6 bases). Germline loops: CDR1 MNHEY, CDR2 SVGEGT. CDR3 size: 13 residues. V was clipped by 6 bases and J by 3 bases, with 12 bases between them. This CDR3 reads CASSVTGYYEQYF. The DNA of the CDR3 is TGTGCCAGCAGCGTTACAGGGTACTACGAGCAGTACTTC.

Only a few counts were recorded for this clonotype. The CDR3 is CSAGGLRGETQYF. For the CDR3, the DNA is TGCAGTGCCGGGGGCCTCCGGGGGGAGACCCAGTACTTC. The V gene is TRBV20-1, the J gene TRBJ2-5, with D possibly called TRBD1 or TRBD2 (6 bases each). The CDR3 is made up of 13 amino acids. CDR1 DFQATT and CDR2 SNEGSKA come from the germline V gene (reference sequence). V gave up 6 bases and J gave up 5 bases, with 16 bases separating them.

Only a few counts were recorded for this clonotype. The genes are TRBV6-6 and TRBJ2-3; D gene uncertain. CDR3 length: 12 residues. Germline loops: CDR1 MNHNY, CDR2 SVGAGI (reference sequence). V lost 6 bases to trimming and J lost 1 base, with 5 bases between them. The CDR3 spells CASRFRTDTQYF. The CDR3 coding sequence is TGTGCCAGCAGATTCCGCACAGATACGCAGTATTTT.

This clonotype was recorded at least ten times. The chain has TRBV19 and TRBJ1-2; no clear D. Germline V gene data show CDR1 as LNHDA and CDR2 as SQIVND (reference sequence). Trimming removed 7 bases at V and 0 bases at J, with 3 bases between. The CDR3 extends over 11 amino acids. The chain's CDR3 is CASTANYGYTF. The CDR3 bases are TGTGCCAGTACGGCTAACTATGGCTACACCTTC.

This clonotype has only a few counts. The J gene is TRBJ2-3, the V gene TRBV5-1; D remains ambiguous. Germline V CDR1 and CDR2: SGHRS, YFSETQ. The V gene lost 2 bases and the J gene lost 4 bases, with 11 bases spanning the gap. This CDR3 has 14 amino acids. CDR3 region: CASSFPQYPDTQYF. For the CDR3, the DNA is TGCGCCAGCAGCTTTCCACAGTACCCAGATACGCAGTATTTT.

The rearrangement links TRBV20-1 to TRBJ1-1; possibly TRBD1 for D (6 bases). The V gene lost 1 base and the J gene lost 5 bases, with 14 bases spanning the gap. CDR1 is DFQATT, CDR2 SNEGSKA, per germline (reference sequence). The CDR3 has 14 residues. In DNA, the CDR3 is TGCAGTGCTAGAGTCTTCGACAGGAGGACTGAAGCTTTCTTT. Translating it yields CSARVFDRRTEAFF.

V usage is TRBV4-1 and J usage is TRBJ1-4; no clear D gene. The V gene lost 4 bases and the J gene lost 5 bases, with 11 bases spanning the gap. This CDR3 spans 14 amino acids. CDR1 and CDR2 (germline): MGHRA, YSYEKL. The CDR3 coding sequence is TGCGCCAGCAGCCTCGGGGAGCGAAATGAAAAACTGTTTTTT. Encoded protein: CASSLGERNEKLFF.

This clonotype was seen a few times. The V and J genes are TRBV11-2 and TRBJ2-1; 12 bases match TRBD2. Germline trimming cut 5 bases from V and 9 bases from J; bases unmatched to any gene: 14. This CDR3 region has 17 residues. Germline V gene lookup returns CDR1 SGHAT and CDR2 FQNNGV. Written as DNA, the CDR3 is TGTGCCAGCAGCCCATCGACCCGACTAGCGGGAGAGTTTGAGCAGTTCTTC. Translation: CASSPSTRLAGEFEQFF.